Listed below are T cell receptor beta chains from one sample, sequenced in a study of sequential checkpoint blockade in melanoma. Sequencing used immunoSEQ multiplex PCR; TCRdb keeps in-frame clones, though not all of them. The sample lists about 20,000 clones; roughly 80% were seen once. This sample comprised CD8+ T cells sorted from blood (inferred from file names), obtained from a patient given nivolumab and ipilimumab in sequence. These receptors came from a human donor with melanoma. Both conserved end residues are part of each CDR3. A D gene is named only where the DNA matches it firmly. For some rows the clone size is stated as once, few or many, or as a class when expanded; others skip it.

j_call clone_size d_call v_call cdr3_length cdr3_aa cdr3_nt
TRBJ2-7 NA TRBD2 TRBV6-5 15 CASSYPRTSGFEQYF TGTGCCAGCAGTTATCCACGGACTAGCGGCTTCGAGCAGTACTTC
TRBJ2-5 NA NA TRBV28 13 CASSLDTKETQYF TGTGCCAGCAGTTTAGACACAAAAGAGACCCAGTACTTC
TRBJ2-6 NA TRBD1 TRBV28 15 CASRPDRAGANVLTF TGTGCCAGCAGACCCGACAGGGCTGGGGCCAACGTCCTGACTTTC
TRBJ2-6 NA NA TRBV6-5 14 CASSPGSGANVLTF TGTGCCAGCAGCCCAGGCTCTGGGGCCAACGTCCTGACTTTC
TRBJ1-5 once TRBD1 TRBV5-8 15 CASSLVQGAGQPQHF TGTGCCAGCAGCTTGGTTCAGGGGGCGGGACAGCCCCAGCATTTT
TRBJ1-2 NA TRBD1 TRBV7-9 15 CASSPGTGPLHGYTF TGTGCCAGCAGCCCCGGGACAGGTCCCCTCCATGGCTACACCTTC
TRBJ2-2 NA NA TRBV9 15 CASTSSRGSTGELFF TGTGCCAGCACCTCAAGTCGGGGGTCCACCGGGGAGCTGTTTTTT
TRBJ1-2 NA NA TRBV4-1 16 CASSLGPVDPDYGYTF TGCGCCAGCAGCTTGGGCCCAGTGGATCCTGACTATGGCTACACCTTC
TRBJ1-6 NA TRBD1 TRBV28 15 CASSYRDRGNSPLHF TGTGCCAGCAGTTACCGGGACAGGGGGAATTCACCCCTCCACTTT
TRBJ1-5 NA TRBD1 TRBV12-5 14 CASGPGQINQPQHF TGTGCTAGTGGCCCGGGACAGATCAATCAGCCCCAGCATTTT
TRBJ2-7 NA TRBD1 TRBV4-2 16 CASSQGAGGLTYEQYF TGTGCCAGCAGCCAAGGGGCAGGGGGCTTAACCTACGAGCAGTACTTC
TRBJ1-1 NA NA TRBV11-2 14 CASTPRSKNTEAFF TGTGCCAGCACCCCCCGAAGCAAGAACACTGAAGCTTTCTTT
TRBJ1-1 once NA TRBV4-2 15 CASTLKAVMNTEAFF TGTGCCAGCACCCTCAAAGCCGTGATGAACACTGAAGCTTTCTTT
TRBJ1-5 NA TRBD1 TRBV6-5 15 CASSYRQGGNQPQHF TGTGCCAGCAGTTACAGACAGGGGGGAAATCAGCCCCAGCATTTT
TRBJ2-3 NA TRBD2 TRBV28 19 CASSPGLADTPYSTDTQYF TGTGCCAGCAGCCCGGGACTAGCGGACACCCCGTACAGCACAGATACGCAGTATTTT
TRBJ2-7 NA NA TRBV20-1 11 CSAKQGYEQYF TGCAGTGCCAAGCAGGGGTACGAGCAGTACTTC
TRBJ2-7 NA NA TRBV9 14 CASSAPGFLYEQYF TGTGCCAGCAGCGCCCCAGGGTTCCTCTACGAGCAGTACTTC
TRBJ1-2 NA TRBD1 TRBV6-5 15 CASSPPGGQNYGYTF TGTGCCAGCAGTCCTCCCGGGGGACAGAACTATGGCTACACCTTC
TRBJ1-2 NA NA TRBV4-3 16 CASSQDQLQTFYGYTF TGCGCCAGCAGCCAAGATCAGTTACAAACATTTTATGGCTACACCTTC
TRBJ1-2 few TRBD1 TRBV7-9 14 CASSQGTANYGYTF TGTGCCAGCAGTCAAGGGACAGCTAACTATGGCTACACCTTC
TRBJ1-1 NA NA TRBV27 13 CASRLTANTEAFF TGTGCCAGCAGACTGACAGCGAACACTGAAGCTTTCTTT
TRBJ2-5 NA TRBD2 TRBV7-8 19 CASSLNTGLAGGMKETQYF TGTGCCAGCAGCTTAAACACGGGACTAGCGGGGGGGATGAAAGAGACCCAGTACTTC